A selection of T cell receptor beta chains follows, all from one sample in a study of cytotoxic CD8 clonotypes in ibrutinib-treated CLL. Here immunoSEQ multiplex PCR was the method, and the copy in TCRdb shows in-frame clones only, minus some. Of 150,000 to 200,000 clones in the sample, around nine tenths were seen once. Sequencing was performed on PBMCs, taken at disease progression, from a patient treated with ibrutinib. All receptors come from a human donor with chronic lymphocytic leukemia. Both conserved end residues are part of each CDR3. The D gene is left open where the match is weak. Only part of the rows carry a size: once, few, many, or a class if the clone is expanded.

d_gene: TRBD1
v_gene: TRBV28
abundance: -
j_gene: TRBJ2-7
CDR3nt: TGTGCCAGCAGCGGCGGGACAGGGGGGTACGAGCAGTACTTC
CDR3aa: CASSGGTGGYEQYF

d_gene: -
v_gene: TRBV6-6
abundance: -
j_gene: TRBJ1-4
CDR3nt: TGTGCCAGCAGCTCAACGGGGGGGCAGACCGAAAAACTGTTTTTT
CDR3aa: CASSSTGGQTEKLFF

d_gene: -
v_gene: TRBV5-1
abundance: few
j_gene: TRBJ1-2
CDR3nt: TGCGCCAGCAGCTTGGCAGGGAATGACTATGGCTACACCTTC
CDR3aa: CASSLAGNDYGYTF

d_gene: -
v_gene: TRBV7-3
abundance: -
j_gene: TRBJ2-1
CDR3nt: TGTGCCAGCAGCCAAAGTGGGGGGAATGAGCAGTTCTTC
CDR3aa: CASSQSGGNEQFF

d_gene: -
v_gene: TRBV6-1
abundance: -
j_gene: TRBJ2-5
CDR3nt: TGTGCCAGCAGTGAAAGGCAGGGAGTGGAGACCCAGTACTTC
CDR3aa: CASSERQGVETQYF

d_gene: -
v_gene: TRBV25-1
abundance: -
j_gene: TRBJ2-1
CDR3nt: TGTGCCAGCAGTGACTTTGCGCCTGGGGGCTATGAGCAGTTCTTC
CDR3aa: CASSDFAPGGYEQFF

d_gene: TRBD2
v_gene: TRBV10-1
abundance: -
j_gene: TRBJ2-7
CDR3nt: TGCGCCAGCAGTGCTCTAGCGGGAGGGTCGGGCGAGCAGTACTTC
CDR3aa: CASSALAGGSGEQYF

d_gene: -
v_gene: TRBV9
abundance: -
j_gene: TRBJ2-1
CDR3nt: TGTGCCAGCAGCGTAGCTCCAGACTACGACAATGAGCAGTTCTTC
CDR3aa: CASSVAPDYDNEQFF

d_gene: -
v_gene: TRBV4-3
abundance: -
j_gene: TRBJ2-5
CDR3nt: TGCGCCAGCAGCCAAGATCGGGAGACCCAGTACTTC
CDR3aa: CASSQDRETQYF

d_gene: -
v_gene: TRBV7-9
abundance: -
j_gene: TRBJ1-1
CDR3nt: TGTGCCAGCAGCTTACTGGTAGGGACTGAAGCTTTCTTT
CDR3aa: CASSLLVGTEAFF

d_gene: -
v_gene: TRBV5-1
abundance: many
j_gene: TRBJ2-3
CDR3nt: TGCGCCAGCAGCTTGGTCCTAGCAACGGATACGCAGTATTTT
CDR3aa: CASSLVLATDTQYF

d_gene: TRBD2
v_gene: TRBV4-2
abundance: -
j_gene: TRBJ2-1
CDR3nt: TGTGCCAGCAGCCAAGATAGGGGTCGGCCTAGCGGGGCTTACAATGAGCAGTTCTTC
CDR3aa: CASSQDRGRPSGAYNEQFF

d_gene: TRBD2
v_gene: TRBV19
abundance: -
j_gene: TRBJ2-3
CDR3nt: TGTGCCAGTAGTATGGGACTAGCGGGAGGAATAGATACGCAGTATTTT
CDR3aa: CASSMGLAGGIDTQYF

d_gene: TRBD2
v_gene: TRBV7-2
abundance: -
j_gene: TRBJ2-5
CDR3nt: TGTGCCAGCACCCATAGCGGGAGGGTCCGAGAGACCCAGTACTTC
CDR3aa: CASTHSGRVRETQYF

d_gene: TRBD2
v_gene: TRBV9
abundance: -
j_gene: TRBJ2-5
CDR3nt: TGTGCCAGCAGCGTAGACTCTAGCGGGGCGCTCTCCCAGTACTTC
CDR3aa: CASSVDSSGALSQYF

d_gene: TRBD1
v_gene: TRBV7-3
abundance: -
j_gene: TRBJ1-2
CDR3nt: TGTGCCAGCAGCAACGCCAGGGGGGCCTCTGGCTACACCTTC
CDR3aa: CASSNARGASGYTF

d_gene: -
v_gene: TRBV28
abundance: -
j_gene: TRBJ2-2
CDR3nt: TGTGCCAGCAGTTTGTTGCTAGCGACTGGGGAGCTGTTTTTT
CDR3aa: CASSLLLATGELFF

d_gene: TRBD1
v_gene: TRBV28
abundance: -
j_gene: TRBJ1-3
CDR3nt: TGTGCCAGCAGCCCCGGCCTTGGCGGGGACAGGGAACACTCTGGAAACACCATATATTTT
CDR3aa: CASSPGLGGDREHSGNTIYF

d_gene: TRBD1
v_gene: TRBV27
abundance: -
j_gene: TRBJ1-5
CDR3nt: TGTGCCAGCAGCTCGACCGGGACAGGGCATCAGCCCCAGCATTTT
CDR3aa: CASSSTGTGHQPQHF

d_gene: TRBD2
v_gene: TRBV11-2
abundance: -
j_gene: TRBJ2-5
CDR3nt: TGTGCCAGCAGCTTAGGGGCTCAGCGGGAGAGGGAGACCCAGTACTTC
CDR3aa: CASSLGAQRERETQYF

d_gene: TRBD2
v_gene: TRBV19
abundance: -
j_gene: TRBJ2-3
CDR3nt: TGTGCCAGTAGTATAGGTTTTACTAGCGGGAGGAGAAACACAGATACGCAGTATTTT
CDR3aa: CASSIGFTSGRRNTDTQYF

d_gene: -
v_gene: TRBV30
abundance: -
j_gene: TRBJ1-5
CDR3nt: TGTGCCTGGAGTATACGGCCAAATCAGCCCCAGCATTTT
CDR3aa: CAWSIRPNQPQHF

d_gene: -
v_gene: TRBV29-1
abundance: -
j_gene: TRBJ2-5
CDR3nt: TGCAGCGTTGAAGATCACCTCGCCGGGACTGGAAAAGAGACCCAGTACTTC
CDR3aa: CSVEDHLAGTGKETQYF

d_gene: -
v_gene: TRBV19
abundance: few
j_gene: TRBJ1-2
CDR3nt: TGTGCCAGTAAGGCATCCCCTAACTATGGCTACACCTTC
CDR3aa: CASKASPNYGYTF

d_gene: -
v_gene: TRBV6-4
abundance: few
j_gene: TRBJ1-2
CDR3nt: TGTGCCAGCAGGTACCGGGACGAAGGTGGCTACACCTTC
CDR3aa: CASRYRDEGGYTF

d_gene: TRBD1
v_gene: TRBV14
abundance: few
j_gene: TRBJ2-7
CDR3nt: TGTGCCAGCAGCCAAGTTGGCGGACAGGGGGCCTACGAGCAGTACTTC
CDR3aa: CASSQVGGQGAYEQYF

d_gene: -
v_gene: TRBV29-1
abundance: -
j_gene: TRBJ1-2
CDR3nt: TGCAGCGCCCTAGGTCTGTTTAATTCGAGGAACTATGGCTACACCTTC
CDR3aa: CSALGLFNSRNYGYTF

d_gene: -
v_gene: TRBV19
abundance: -
j_gene: TRBJ2-3
CDR3nt: TGTGCCAGTAGTATCCTACAGGTTTCTAGCACAGATACGCAGTATTTT
CDR3aa: CASSILQVSSTDTQYF

d_gene: -
v_gene: TRBV4-2
abundance: -
j_gene: TRBJ2-1
CDR3nt: TGTGCCAGCAGCCAAGTCACTCCTGGATACAATGAGCAGTTCTTC
CDR3aa: CASSQVTPGYNEQFF

d_gene: TRBD1
v_gene: TRBV9
abundance: -
j_gene: TRBJ2-2
CDR3nt: TGTGCCAGCAGCGTAGGGTCAGGGGGCGAAACCGGGGAGCTGTTTTTT
CDR3aa: CASSVGSGGETGELFF

d_gene: -
v_gene: TRBV9
abundance: once
j_gene: TRBJ2-3
CDR3nt: TGTGCCAGCAGCGTAGCTTCCAGCGGACGCACAGATACGCAGTATTTT
CDR3aa: CASSVASSGRTDTQYF

d_gene: -
v_gene: TRBV27
abundance: -
j_gene: TRBJ2-7
CDR3nt: TGTGCCAGCAGTGCCCCCGGGTTCTACGAGCAGTACTTC
CDR3aa: CASSAPGFYEQYF

d_gene: -
v_gene: TRBV10-3
abundance: -
j_gene: TRBJ1-1
CDR3nt: TGTGCCATCAGAGCACAGGCGAACACTGAAGCTTTCTTT
CDR3aa: CAIRAQANTEAFF

d_gene: TRBD2
v_gene: TRBV7-9
abundance: -
j_gene: TRBJ2-7
CDR3nt: TGTGCCAGCAGCGACGCCGGGACTAGCTACTACGAGCAGTACTTC
CDR3aa: CASSDAGTSYYEQYF

d_gene: -
v_gene: TRBV19
abundance: -
j_gene: TRBJ1-2
CDR3nt: TGTGCCAGTAGTATACAGGTCCTCTATGGCTACACCTTC
CDR3aa: CASSIQVLYGYTF

d_gene: TRBD2
v_gene: TRBV29-1
abundance: -
j_gene: TRBJ2-3
CDR3nt: TGCAGCGTTGAAGAGGGGGCTCTTAGCGGGAGGGCTCCAGATACGCAGTATTTT
CDR3aa: CSVEEGALSGRAPDTQYF

d_gene: TRBD1
v_gene: TRBV15
abundance: -
j_gene: TRBJ2-5
CDR3nt: TGTGCCACCAGCGTTAAAAGACGAGGGGGCATCGGGGAGACCCAGTACTTC
CDR3aa: CATSVKRRGGIGETQYF

d_gene: -
v_gene: TRBV5-1
abundance: -
j_gene: TRBJ2-7
CDR3nt: TGCGCCAGCAGTCAGGAAGGTACCGGCTTCTCCTACGAGCAGTACTTC
CDR3aa: CASSQEGTGFSYEQYF

d_gene: -
v_gene: TRBV11-2
abundance: -
j_gene: TRBJ1-2
CDR3nt: TGTGCCAGCAGGGGGGAGGACGGCGGCTACACCTTC
CDR3aa: CASRGEDGGYTF

d_gene: -
v_gene: TRBV4-1
abundance: -
j_gene: TRBJ1-1
CDR3nt: TGCGCCAGCAGCCAAGCGGTGAACACTGAAGCTTTCTTT
CDR3aa: CASSQAVNTEAFF

d_gene: -
v_gene: TRBV4-3
abundance: -
j_gene: TRBJ1-1
CDR3nt: TGCGCCAGCAGCCAAGAAACGGGACATTCAAGAACTGAAGCTTTCTTT
CDR3aa: CASSQETGHSRTEAFF

d_gene: -
v_gene: TRBV6-5
abundance: -
j_gene: TRBJ1-4
CDR3nt: TGTGCCAGCAGTTACTGGGCCACCAGTGCGGAAAAACTGTTTTTT
CDR3aa: CASSYWATSAEKLFF

d_gene: TRBD2
v_gene: TRBV7-3
abundance: -
j_gene: TRBJ2-7
CDR3nt: TGTGCCAGCAGCCTCCAGGCTAGCGGGAGTAGAAACGAGCAGTACTTC
CDR3aa: CASSLQASGSRNEQYF

d_gene: -
v_gene: TRBV7-8
abundance: -
j_gene: TRBJ2-2
CDR3nt: TGTGCCAGCAGCCATTCCACCGGGGAGCTGTTTTTT
CDR3aa: CASSHSTGELFF

d_gene: -
v_gene: TRBV30
abundance: -
j_gene: TRBJ2-3
CDR3nt: TGTGCCTGGAGTCAAAGGGCTTTCACAGATACGCAGTATTTT
CDR3aa: CAWSQRAFTDTQYF

d_gene: TRBD2
v_gene: TRBV19
abundance: -
j_gene: TRBJ2-7
CDR3nt: TGTGCCAGTAGTATAACCGGGACTAGCGGGAGTAAATACGAGCAGTACTTC
CDR3aa: CASSITGTSGSKYEQYF

d_gene: TRBD1
v_gene: TRBV5-5
abundance: -
j_gene: TRBJ2-7
CDR3nt: TGTGCCAGCAGCTCATATACCGGGACAGCAAAAGACTACGAGCAGTACTTC
CDR3aa: CASSSYTGTAKDYEQYF

d_gene: TRBD2
v_gene: TRBV7-2
abundance: -
j_gene: TRBJ2-7
CDR3nt: TGTGCCAGCAGCTGGCGGGGAGCGGGGGACTACGAGCAGTACTTC
CDR3aa: CASSWRGAGDYEQYF

d_gene: -
v_gene: TRBV7-9
abundance: -
j_gene: TRBJ2-3
CDR3nt: TGTGCCAGCAGCTCTGGGACATCAAGCACAGATACGCAGTATTTT
CDR3aa: CASSSGTSSTDTQYF

d_gene: TRBD2
v_gene: TRBV30
abundance: -
j_gene: TRBJ2-1
CDR3nt: TGTGCCTGGGCCCAAACCGGGACTAGTGTGCAGTTCTTC
CDR3aa: CAWAQTGTSVQFF

d_gene: -
v_gene: TRBV9
abundance: -
j_gene: TRBJ2-2
CDR3nt: TGTGCCAGCAGCGCACCGGGACACCATAGATTGAACACCGGGGAGCTGTTTTTT
CDR3aa: CASSAPGHHRLNTGELFF

d_gene: -
v_gene: TRBV7-2
abundance: few
j_gene: TRBJ1-2
CDR3nt: TGTGCCAGCAGCTTAAACGCAGAGAACTATGGCTACACCTTC
CDR3aa: CASSLNAENYGYTF

d_gene: -
v_gene: TRBV7-8
abundance: once
j_gene: TRBJ1-5
CDR3nt: TGTGCCAGCAGGTGGGGCGGGGACTTGAATCAGCCCCAGCATTTT
CDR3aa: CASRWGGDLNQPQHF

d_gene: -
v_gene: TRBV7-3
abundance: -
j_gene: TRBJ2-5
CDR3nt: TGTGCCAGCAGCTTAACAGGGCAGGGCCAAGAGACCCAGTACTTC
CDR3aa: CASSLTGQGQETQYF

d_gene: -
v_gene: TRBV5-4
abundance: -
j_gene: TRBJ1-1
CDR3nt: TGTGCCAGCAGCCCCGGTTTATTAGGGGCCACTGAAGCTTTCTTT
CDR3aa: CASSPGLLGATEAFF

d_gene: TRBD1
v_gene: TRBV7-8
abundance: few
j_gene: TRBJ1-2
CDR3nt: TGTGCCAGCAGCGCCCGACAGGGAAACTATGGCTACACCTTC
CDR3aa: CASSARQGNYGYTF

d_gene: -
v_gene: TRBV28
abundance: few
j_gene: TRBJ2-1
CDR3nt: TGTGCCAGCAGGCGTAAAGGTTGGGATGAGCAGTTCTTC
CDR3aa: CASRRKGWDEQFF

d_gene: TRBD2
v_gene: TRBV6-5
abundance: -
j_gene: TRBJ2-7
CDR3nt: TGTGCCAGCAGTTACGCGGGTCCCCTAGCGGTCTACGAGCAGTACTTC
CDR3aa: CASSYAGPLAVYEQYF

d_gene: -
v_gene: TRBV6-6
abundance: -
j_gene: TRBJ1-1
CDR3nt: TGTGCCAGCAGTTCCCTTTCCGGGGGTGAAGCTTTCTTT
CDR3aa: CASSSLSGGEAFF

d_gene: -
v_gene: TRBV9
abundance: -
j_gene: TRBJ2-1
CDR3nt: TGTGCCAGCAGCGGGGCCAATGAGCAGTTCTTC
CDR3aa: CASSGANEQFF